This T cell receptor (beta chain) emerged from a study of metastatic and nonmetastatic thyroid tumors. Study summary: It was across blood and tumor or nodule tissue from malignant and benign thyroid patients that repertoires were compared.

TCRdb re-called clones from the PCR reads using MiXCR. The table records 39,000 or so clones, around half of them present only once. The CDR3 is made up of 15 amino acids. The germline gives CDR1 KGHSH, CDR2 LQKENI. Losses at the gene ends were 5 bases for V and 4 bases for J; bases not matched to a gene: 4. All patients were untreated before thyroid surgery. Material for sequencing was tumor tissue. V gene TRBV18 combines with J gene TRBJ2-3; 12 nucleotides match TRBD1. This receptor was identified in a male donor with papillary thyroid cancer or a benign thyroid nodule (not recorded which). Some clones in this sample may be carry-over from other donors' samples. Written as DNA, the CDR3 is TGTGCCAGCTCAAAGGGACAGGGGGCATCAGATACGCAGTATTTT. Translating gives CASSKGQGASDTQYF.